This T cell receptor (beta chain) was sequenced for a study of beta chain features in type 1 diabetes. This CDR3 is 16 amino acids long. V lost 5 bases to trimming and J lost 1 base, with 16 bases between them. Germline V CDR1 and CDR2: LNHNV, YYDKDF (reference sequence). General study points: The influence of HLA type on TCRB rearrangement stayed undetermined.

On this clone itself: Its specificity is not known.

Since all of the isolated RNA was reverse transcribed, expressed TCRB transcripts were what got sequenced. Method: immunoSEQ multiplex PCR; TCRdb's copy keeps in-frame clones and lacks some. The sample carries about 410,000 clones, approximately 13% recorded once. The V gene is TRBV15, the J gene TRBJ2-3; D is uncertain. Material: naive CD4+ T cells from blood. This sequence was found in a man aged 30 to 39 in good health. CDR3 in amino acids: CATSLPNAYGTDTQYF. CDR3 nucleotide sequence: TGTGCCACCAGCCTACCGAACGCTTACGGCACAGATACGCAGTATTTT.